Each of the 11 T cell receptor beta chains below was sequenced from the same sample in a study of T cell changes during pregnancy in multiple sclerosis. The method was immunoSEQ multiplex PCR; TCRdb's version includes in-frame clones alone and lacks a portion of them. The repertoire includes approximately 85,000 clones, 80% to 95% of them detected once, and 2.5% sits in the top ten. The specimen was peripheral blood, collected in the first trimester of pregnancy. All receptors come from a female donor with multiple sclerosis, enrolled in a pregnancy study.

The chain couples TRBV4-1 to TRBJ1-2; D is uncertain. CDR3 length equals 14 residues. CDR1 is MGHRA and CDR2 is YSYEKL in the germline V gene. Trimming removed 7 bases at V and 8 bases at J, with 20 bases between. CDR3 residues: CASTSAQISGGYTF. Here the CDR3 DNA reads TGCGCCAGCACCTCCGCCCAAATCTCGGGGGGCTACACCTTC.

The chain couples TRBV6-5 to TRBJ2-5; 7 bases are a match to TRBD2. The junction had 8 bases not matched to a gene; V was cut back by 3 bases and J by 4 bases. Germline CDR1 MNHEY, CDR2 SVGAGI. The CDR3 runs to 15 residues. CDR3 nucleotide sequence: TGTGCCAGCAGTTATTCCGCGGGGGTCCGAGAGACCCAGTACTTC. It encodes CASSYSAGVRETQYF.

This clone showed up just a few times. This chain connects TRBV5-1 to TRBJ1-1; D gene unclear. Germline CDR1 reads SGHRS; CDR2 reads YFSETQ. Trimming cost V 0 bases and J 7 bases, with 10 bases left between them. The CDR3 runs to 13 residues. This CDR3 reads CASSLEVTGEAFF. The DNA for the CDR3 is TGCGCCAGCAGCTTGGAGGTGACGGGTGAAGCTTTCTTT.

The genes are TRBV9 and TRBJ2-1, with 12 bases matching TRBD2. Germline loops: CDR1 SGDLS, CDR2 YYNGEE. The CDR3 runs 15 residues. V was pared by 4 bases and J by 10 bases, with 9 bases of the junction left unmatched. The CDR3, as DNA: TGTGCCAGCAGCCCAACTAGCGGGAGGACCAACGAGCAGTTCTTC. Translated: CASSPTSGRTNEQFF. The full variable domain, with the rest looked up from reference TRBV9 and TRBJ2-1, is DSGVTQTPKHLITATGQRVTLRCSPRSGDLSVYWYQQSLDQGLQFLIQYYNGEERAKGNILERFSAQQFPDLHSELNLSSLELGDSALYFCASSPTSGRTNEQFFGPGTRLTVL.

This sequence joins TRBV5-1 and TRBJ2-2; D may be TRBD1 (6 bases). The CDR3 is 15 residues long. Germline loops: CDR1 SGHRS, CDR2 YFSETQ. V lost 5 bases, J lost 2 bases, and 13 bases lay in between. In DNA, the CDR3 is TGCGCCAGCAGTCACGACAGGTTAAACACCGGGGAGCTGTTTTTT. Translated: CASSHDRLNTGELFF.

The CDR3 reads CASSVSGGRDEQYF. In DNA, the CDR3 is TGTGCCAGCAGCGTTAGCGGGGGGAGAGACGAGCAGTACTTC. The chain has TRBV7-3 and TRBJ2-7; TRBD2 agrees at 10 bases. CDR1 is SGHTA, CDR2 FQGTGA, per germline. The CDR3 loop spans 14 amino acids. Trimming took 5 bases from V and 5 from J; bases not matched to a gene: 6.

V usage is TRBV18 and J usage is TRBJ1-5; D possibly corresponds to TRBD1 (6 bases). CDR3 size: 15 residues. The V end was cut by 4 bases, the J end by 1 base, with 11 bases between. Germline lookup yields CDR1 KGHSH and CDR2 LQKENI. In DNA form, the CDR3 reads TGTGCCAGCTCACTGGACAGAGACAGCAATCAGCCCCAGCATTTT. It yields the protein CASSLDRDSNQPQHF.

The gene calls are TRBV5-8 and TRBJ2-7; no reliable D call. Deletions cut 2 bases from V and 9 bases from J, with 9 bases between. This CDR3 is built from 11 residues. Germline CDR1 reads SGHTS; CDR2 reads YDEGEE. The DNA for the CDR3 is TGTGCCAGCAGCTTCCACGGTCGGCAGTACTTC. Translated, it gives CASSFHGRQYF.

This clone has only a few counts. The chain couples TRBV28 to TRBJ2-2; D call uncertain. The germline V gene encodes CDR1 MDHEN and CDR2 SYDVKM. V lost 5 bases to trimming and J lost 4 bases, with 14 bases between them. CDR3 length: 15 amino acids. The CDR3 spells CASSPPSRVTGELFF. Here the CDR3 DNA reads TGTGCCAGCAGTCCTCCATCCCGGGTCACCGGGGAGCTGTTTTTT.

The chain links TRBV19 to TRBJ1-3; D remains unclear. This CDR3 is built from 14 residues. Germline CDR1 LNHDA, CDR2 SQIVND (reference sequence). The ends were cut back, 5 bases at V and 0 bases at J, with 8 bases in the middle. CDR3 DNA sequence: TGTGCCAGTAGTCCATCGGTCTCTGGAAACACCATATATTTT. This translates into CASSPSVSGNTIYF.

This sequence joins TRBV6-5 and TRBJ2-1; 7 bases are shared with TRBD2. The CDR3 runs to 16 residues. Germline V gene lookup returns CDR1 MNHEY and CDR2 SVGAGI. J lost 0 bases, V lost 2 bases, and 4 bases had no gene match. DNA for the CDR3: TGTGCCAGCAGTTACAGAGCGGGGAGCTCCTACAATGAGCAGTTCTTC. Residues: CASSYRAGSSYNEQFF.